This TCR beta chain was captured in a study of T cells after yellow fever vaccination. The study, taken as a whole, reports: Detected again after the booster were most primary-vaccination clones, at about 96% CD4 and approximately 85% CD8. Some clonotypes were seen in both the CD4 and the CD8 compartments. These made up a small share and likely arose from convergent recombination.

CDR1 is DFQATT, CDR2 SNEGSKA, per germline (reference sequence). The CDR3 runs 16 residues. V was cut by 0 bases and J by 5 bases, with 18 bases left in between. In this sample, this clonotype turned up many times. Its antigen remains unknown. Researchers made TCR cDNA using 5'RACE template switching, and this step added a universal primer site and UMIs. TCRdb passed the 5' RACE reads through MiXCR, listing each CDR3 protein once. The sample lists fewer than 350,000 distinct CDR3 sequences; 3% to 4.5% were seen once. The TCR sequence derives from a man aged 18 to 29 who received the YFV17D yellow fever vaccine. The sample consisted of PBMCs, taken on the day of the yellow fever booster vaccination. The rearrangement uses TRBV20-1 and TRBJ2-3; no clear D. In nucleotides, the CDR3 is TGCAGTGCTAGAGATGACGTCAGATCGACTGGAGATACGCAGTATTTT. This sequence encodes CSARDDVRSTGDTQYF.